Listed below are T cell receptor beta chains from one sample, sequenced in a study of blood T cell repertoires in COVID-19. The data were produced by immunoSEQ multiplex PCR, yet TCRdb's version contains in-frame clones alone and is incomplete. The sample contains some 300,000 clones, around nine tenths of which appear only once. Sequencing was carried out using PBMCs or T cells enriched from blood (not recorded which). The receptors derive from a woman aged 40 to 55 who had recovered from COVID-19. Each CDR3 is given without its conserved first and last residue. The order of the fields is V gene, CDR3 protein.

TRBV18,ASSPQSSYEQY
TRBV9,ASSVDGRVDHNEQF
TRBV28,ASSDGQAHTNYGYT
TRBV7-2,ASSYRQGAYEQY
TRBV6-5,ASRTGSNTEAF
TRBV29-1,SAMTGGGSYEQY
TRBV30,AWSVNGGALNEKLF
TRBV7-9,ASSPRGRNSPLH
TRBV5-1,ASSLYSTLYNEQF
TRBV18,ASSPRRDGDEKLF
TRBV2,ASRRGVIETQY
TRBV12-3/TRBV12-4,ASARDFYEQY
TRBV5-1,ASSSGPETGELREQY
TRBV5-4,ASSLAGGNADTQY
TRBV11-2,ASRPLAGGGF
TRBV18,ASSHGTTKETQY
TRBV3-1/TRBV3-2,ASSGRTSSDEQF